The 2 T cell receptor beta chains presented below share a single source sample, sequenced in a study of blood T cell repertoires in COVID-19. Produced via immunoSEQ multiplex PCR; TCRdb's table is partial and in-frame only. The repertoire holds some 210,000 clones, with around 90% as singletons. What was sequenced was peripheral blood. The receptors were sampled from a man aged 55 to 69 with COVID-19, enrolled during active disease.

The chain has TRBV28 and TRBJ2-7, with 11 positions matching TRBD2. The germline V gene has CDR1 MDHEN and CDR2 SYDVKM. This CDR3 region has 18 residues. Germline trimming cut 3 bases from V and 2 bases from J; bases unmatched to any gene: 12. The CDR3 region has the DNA TGTGCCAGCAGTTTTTCTTTTACTAGCGGGAGCGGGACCTACGAGCAGTACTTC. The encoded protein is CASSFSFTSGSGTYEQYF.

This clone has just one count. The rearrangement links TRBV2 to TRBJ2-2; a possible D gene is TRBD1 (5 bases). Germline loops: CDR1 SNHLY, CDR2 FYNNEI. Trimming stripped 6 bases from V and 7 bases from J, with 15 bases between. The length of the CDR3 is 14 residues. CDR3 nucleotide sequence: TGTGCCAGCAGGCAGAGAGCTCAGGGCGGGGAGCTGTTTTTT. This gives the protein CASRQRAQGGELFF.